This entry lists 9 T cell receptor beta chains sequenced from one sample in a study of shared clonotypes between healthy human individuals (dated by TCRdb to 2019 to 2021). CD8 naive samples consisted of CD45RO-negative cells that were positively selected for CCR7, yielding a CD45RA+CCR7+ population without TemRA cells. The library was prepared using the immunoSEQ multiplex PCR assay. The source is immuneACCESS, and TCRdb retained only in-frame sequences with V and J called. Part of the clones is not carried over; for the studies checked, unresolved V genes explain less than half of this, and the remainder is unexplained. The sample records around 2.1 million clones, 85% to 95% of which are singletons. Under 2% of the sample is in the top ten clones. Input material: naive CD8+ T cells from PBMCs. The cell subset or site label, as the study defines it: CD45RA+CCR7+. These receptors were obtained from a man aged 18 to 35 in good health. Some clones in this sample may be carry-over from other donors' samples.

The rearrangement uses TRBV28 and TRBJ2-3; D remains ambiguous. The V gene's germline CDR1 is MDHEN and CDR2 SYDVKM. V lost 2 bases and J lost 1, with 13 bases in between. The CDR3 has 16 amino acids. Written as DNA, the CDR3 is TGTGCCAGCAGTTTAGGGTACCGTGACCGCACAGATACGCAGTATTTT. It is translated as CASSLGYRDRTDTQYF. Full variable domain (rest looked up from reference TRBV28 and TRBJ2-3): DVKVTQSSRYLVKRTGEKVFLECVQDMDHENMFWYRQDPGLGLRLIYFSYDVKMKEKGDIPEGYSVSREKKERFSLILESASTNQTSMYLCASSLGYRDRTDTQYFGPGTRLTVL.

On this clone: The same CDR3 is also encoded by other DNA sequences in this sample. This chain connects TRBV7-8 to TRBJ2-7; 15 bases agree with TRBD2. This CDR3 has 15 amino acids. The J segment lost 3 bases and the V segment lost 5 bases, leaving 2 bases of the junction unmatched. Germline V gene data show CDR1 as SGHVS and CDR2 as FQNEAQ. CDR3 bases: TGTGCCAGCAGCCCGGGACTAGCGGGAGGCTACGAGCAGTACTTC. Protein sequence: CASSPGLAGGYEQYF.

In its sample, this clone was seen once. V gene TRBV4-3 combines with J gene TRBJ2-3; D may be TRBD2 (6 bases). Germline loops: CDR1 LGHNA, CDR2 YSLEER. V was trimmed by 0 bases and J by 4 bases, leaving 17 bases between them. This CDR3 is 17 amino acids long. The CDR3 is CASSQETSFGVADTQYF. The CDR3 bases are TGCGCCAGCAGCCAAGAGACTAGTTTTGGGGTCGCAGATACGCAGTATTTT.

Remarks on this clone: The same CDR3 is also encoded by other DNA sequences in this sample. This chain connects TRBV11-2 to TRBJ2-7; no clear D. Trimming removed 2 bases from V and 2 bases from J, with 7 bases in between. CDR3 length equals 13 residues. CDR1 is SGHAT and CDR2 is FQNNGV in the germline V gene. The CDR3 DNA follows: TGTGCCAGCAGCTTATTCGGCGCCTACGAGCAGTACTTC. As protein: CASSLFGAYEQYF.

DNA of the CDR3: TGTGCCAGCAGTACAGGACTAGCGGGTGTCCTACGCGAGCAGTACTTC. Its translation is CASSTGLAGVLREQYF. This chain links TRBV28 with TRBJ2-7; 11 nucleotides match TRBD2. Germline V gene lookup returns CDR1 MDHEN and CDR2 SYDVKM. V was pared by 5 bases and J by 6 bases, with 12 bases of the junction left unmatched. The CDR3 sequence is 16 residues long.

The chain combines TRBV19 with TRBJ1-1; 9 bases fit TRBD1. The V and J ends lost 5 bases and 5 bases, in that order; junction bases with no gene match: 3. The CDR3 spans 13 residues. The germline V gene encodes CDR1 LNHDA and CDR2 SQIVND (reference sequence). The CDR3 spells CASSWDRETEAFF. The CDR3 DNA reads TGTGCCAGTAGTTGGGACAGGGAAACTGAAGCTTTCTTT.

This chain links TRBV5-1 with TRBJ2-5; D is possibly TRBD1 or TRBD2 (5 bases each). Per germline, CDR1 SGHRS and CDR2 YFSETQ. CDR3 length: 15 amino acids. The V and J ends lost 1 base and 2 bases respectively, with 12 bases between them. The CDR3 loop reads CASSLWDGVQETQYF. The DNA for the CDR3 is TGCGCCAGCAGCTTGTGGGACGGAGTACAAGAGACCCAGTACTTC.

This chain links TRBV5-1 with TRBJ2-7; D ambiguous. CDR3 length equals 16 residues. Germline CDR1 is SGHRS and CDR2 is YFSETQ. Deletions cut 1 base from V and 2 bases from J, with 16 bases between. This chain's CDR3 is CASSLSRVLPTYEQYF. As DNA, the CDR3 is TGCGCCAGCAGCTTGTCCCGCGTACTACCTACCTACGAGCAGTACTTC.

V is TRBV7-9 and J is TRBJ2-1, with TRBD1 identical over 9 bases. This CDR3 contains 19 residues. Looked up from germline, CDR1 is SEHNR and CDR2 is FQNEAQ (reference sequence). V gave up 2 bases and J gave up 5 bases; unmatched junction bases: 16. The CDR3 here is CASSLFPAPRDRANNEQFF. The CDR3 DNA reads TGTGCCAGCAGCTTATTCCCCGCCCCCCGGGACAGGGCAAACAATGAGCAGTTCTTC.